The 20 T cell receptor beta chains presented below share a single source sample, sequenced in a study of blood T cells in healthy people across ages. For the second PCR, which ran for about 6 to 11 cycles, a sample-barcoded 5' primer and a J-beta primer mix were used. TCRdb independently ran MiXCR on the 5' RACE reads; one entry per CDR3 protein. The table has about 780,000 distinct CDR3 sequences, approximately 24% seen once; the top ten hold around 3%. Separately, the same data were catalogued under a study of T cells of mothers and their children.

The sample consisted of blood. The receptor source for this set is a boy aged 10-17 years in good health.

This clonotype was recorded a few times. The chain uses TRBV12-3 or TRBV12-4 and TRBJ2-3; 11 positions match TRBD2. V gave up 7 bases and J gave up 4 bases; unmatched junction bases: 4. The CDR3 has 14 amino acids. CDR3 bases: TGTGCCAGCACCCCTAGCGGGGGGCCAGATACGCAGTATTTT. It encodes CASTPSGGPDTQYF.

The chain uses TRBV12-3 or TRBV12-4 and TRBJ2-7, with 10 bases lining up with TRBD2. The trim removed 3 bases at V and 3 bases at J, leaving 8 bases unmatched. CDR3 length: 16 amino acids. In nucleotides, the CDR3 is TGTGCCAGCAGTTTCGGTGCTAGCGGGGGTATCTACGAGCAGTACTTC. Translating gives CASSFGASGGIYEQYF.

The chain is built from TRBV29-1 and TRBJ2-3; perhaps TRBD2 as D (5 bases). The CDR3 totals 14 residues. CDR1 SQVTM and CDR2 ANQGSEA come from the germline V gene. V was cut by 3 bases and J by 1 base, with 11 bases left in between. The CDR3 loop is CSVDSRAGTDTQYF. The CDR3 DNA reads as TGCAGCGTTGACTCGCGGGCCGGCACAGATACGCAGTATTTT.

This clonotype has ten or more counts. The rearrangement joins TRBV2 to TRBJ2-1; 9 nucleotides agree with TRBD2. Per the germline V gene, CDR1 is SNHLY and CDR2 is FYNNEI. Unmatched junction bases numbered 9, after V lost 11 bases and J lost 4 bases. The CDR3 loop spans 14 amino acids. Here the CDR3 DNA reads TGTGCCGGGTTTAGCGGGGGTAGTTACAATGAGCAGTTCTTC. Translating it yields CAGFSGGSYNEQFF.

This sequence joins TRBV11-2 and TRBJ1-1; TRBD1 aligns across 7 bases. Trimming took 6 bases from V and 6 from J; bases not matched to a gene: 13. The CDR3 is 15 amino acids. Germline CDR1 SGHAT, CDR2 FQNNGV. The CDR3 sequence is CASRPGGGLGAEAFF. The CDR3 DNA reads TGTGCCAGCAGGCCAGGGGGGGGTCTGGGGGCTGAAGCTTTCTTT.

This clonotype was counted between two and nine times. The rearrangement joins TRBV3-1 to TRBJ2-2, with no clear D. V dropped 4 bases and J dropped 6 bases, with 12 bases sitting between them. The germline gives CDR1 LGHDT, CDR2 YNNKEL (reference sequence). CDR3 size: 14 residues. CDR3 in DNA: TGTGCCAGCAGCCTACCGGCTAGGGCCGGGGAGCTGTTTTTT. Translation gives CASSLPARAGELFF.

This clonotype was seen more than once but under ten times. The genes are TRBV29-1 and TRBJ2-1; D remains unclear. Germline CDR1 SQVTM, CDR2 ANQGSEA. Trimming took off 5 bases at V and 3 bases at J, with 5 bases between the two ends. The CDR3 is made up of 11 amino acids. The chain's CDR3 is CSVSVYNEQFF. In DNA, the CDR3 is TGCAGCGTTTCCGTCTACAATGAGCAGTTCTTC.

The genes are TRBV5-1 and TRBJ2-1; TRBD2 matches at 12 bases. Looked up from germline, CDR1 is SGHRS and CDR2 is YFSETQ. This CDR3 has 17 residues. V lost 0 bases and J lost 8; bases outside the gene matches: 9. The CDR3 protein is CASSLEGLAGGPDEQFF. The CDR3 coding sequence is TGCGCCAGCAGCTTGGAGGGTCTAGCGGGAGGGCCCGATGAGCAGTTCTTC.

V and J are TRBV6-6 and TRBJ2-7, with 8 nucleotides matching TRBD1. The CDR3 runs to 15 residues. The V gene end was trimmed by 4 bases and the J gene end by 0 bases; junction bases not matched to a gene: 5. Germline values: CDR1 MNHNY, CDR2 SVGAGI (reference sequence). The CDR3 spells CASSSDREGSYEQYF. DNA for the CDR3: TGTGCCAGCAGTTCGGACAGGGAAGGCTCCTACGAGCAGTACTTC.

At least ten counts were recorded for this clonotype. The CDR3, as DNA: TGCAGTGCGTCCCCCGGGACTAGATATATCTACGAGCAGTACTTC. Translating it yields CSASPGTRYIYEQYF. The chain couples TRBV20-1 to TRBJ2-7, with 8 bases fitting TRBD2. Germline trimming cut 6 bases from V and 3 bases from J; bases unmatched to any gene: 13. Germline CDR1 is DFQATT and CDR2 is SNEGSKA (reference sequence). This CDR3 is 15 amino acids long.

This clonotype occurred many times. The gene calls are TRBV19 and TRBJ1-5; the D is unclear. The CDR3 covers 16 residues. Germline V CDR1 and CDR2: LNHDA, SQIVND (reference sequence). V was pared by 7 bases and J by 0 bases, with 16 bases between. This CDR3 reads CASNAPEVVSNQPQHF. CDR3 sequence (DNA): TGTGCCAGTAACGCTCCGGAGGTAGTTAGCAATCAGCCCCAGCATTTT.

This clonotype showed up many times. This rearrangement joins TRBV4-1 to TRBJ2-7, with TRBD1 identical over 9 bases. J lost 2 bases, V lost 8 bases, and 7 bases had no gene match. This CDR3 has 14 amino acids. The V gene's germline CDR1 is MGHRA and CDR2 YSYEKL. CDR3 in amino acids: CASSRDREAYEQYF. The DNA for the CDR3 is TGCGCCAGCTCCCGGGACAGGGAAGCCTACGAGCAGTACTTC.

The CDR3 region is CASSGGGYEKLFF. Here the CDR3 DNA reads TGTGCCAGCAGTGGGGGCGGATACGAAAAACTGTTTTTT. V gene TRBV27 combines with J gene TRBJ1-4, with D perhaps matching TRBD1 (6 bases). V was pared by 5 bases and J by 8 bases, with 12 bases between. Germline loops: CDR1 MNHEY, CDR2 SMNVEV (reference sequence). This CDR3 is 13 amino acids long.

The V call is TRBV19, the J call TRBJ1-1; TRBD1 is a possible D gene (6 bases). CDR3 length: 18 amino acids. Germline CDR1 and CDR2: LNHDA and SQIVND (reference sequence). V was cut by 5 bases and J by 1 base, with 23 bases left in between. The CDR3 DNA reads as TGTGCCAGTAGTGTAAGGCGGATACCGGGACAACCGAACACTGAAGCTTTCTTT. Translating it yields CASSVRRIPGQPNTEAFF. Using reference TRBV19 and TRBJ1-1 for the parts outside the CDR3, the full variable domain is DGGITQSPKYLFRKEGQNVTLSCEQNLNHDAMYWYRQDPGQGLRLIYYSQIVNDFQKGDIAEGYSVSREKKESFPLTVTSAQKNPTAFYLCASSVRRIPGQPNTEAFFGQGTRLTVV.

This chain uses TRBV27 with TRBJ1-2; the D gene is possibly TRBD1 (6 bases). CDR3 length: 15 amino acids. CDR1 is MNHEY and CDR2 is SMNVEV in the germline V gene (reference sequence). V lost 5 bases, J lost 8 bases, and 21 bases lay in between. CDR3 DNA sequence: TGTGCCAGCAGTCCTGGGGTTTTGGGGGCAGCCGGCTACACCTTC. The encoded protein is CASSPGVLGAAGYTF.

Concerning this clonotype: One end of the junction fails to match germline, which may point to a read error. The CDR3 here is CASSQERGEAETQHF. The CDR3 region has the DNA TGTGCCAGCAGCCAAGAGCGAGGGGAAGCCGAGACCCAGCACTTC. The chain links TRBV4-2 to TRBJ2-5, with D perhaps matching TRBD1 or TRBD2 (5 bases each). The CDR3 totals 15 residues. CDR1 is LGHNA, CDR2 YNFKEQ, per germline.

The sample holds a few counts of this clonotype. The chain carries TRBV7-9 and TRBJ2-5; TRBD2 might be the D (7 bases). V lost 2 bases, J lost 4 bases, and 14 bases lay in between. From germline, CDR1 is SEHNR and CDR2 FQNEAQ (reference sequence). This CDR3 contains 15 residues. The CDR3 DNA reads TGTGCCAGCAGCTTACGGGGGGCTGGGCGAGAGACCCAGTACTTC. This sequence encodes CASSLRGAGRETQYF. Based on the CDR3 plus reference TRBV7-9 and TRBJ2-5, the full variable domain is DTGVSQNPRHKITKRGQNVTFRCDPISEHNRLYWYRQTLGQGPEFLTYFQNEAQLEKSRLLSDRFSAERPKGSFSTLEIQRTEQGDSAMYLCASSLRGAGRETQYFGPGTRLLVL.

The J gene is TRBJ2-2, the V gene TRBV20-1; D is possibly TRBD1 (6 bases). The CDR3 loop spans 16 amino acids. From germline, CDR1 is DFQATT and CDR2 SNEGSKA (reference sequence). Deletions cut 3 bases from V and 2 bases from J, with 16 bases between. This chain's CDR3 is CSASLSGTRNTGELFF. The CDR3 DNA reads TGCAGTGCTAGCCTATCCGGGACACGTAACACCGGGGAGCTGTTTTTT.

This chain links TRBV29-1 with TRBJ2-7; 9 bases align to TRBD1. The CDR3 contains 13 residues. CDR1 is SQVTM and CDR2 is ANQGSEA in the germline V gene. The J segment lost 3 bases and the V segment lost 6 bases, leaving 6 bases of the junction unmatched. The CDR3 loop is CSVGDRGVYEQYF. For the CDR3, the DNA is TGCAGCGTCGGTGACAGGGGGGTCTACGAGCAGTACTTC.

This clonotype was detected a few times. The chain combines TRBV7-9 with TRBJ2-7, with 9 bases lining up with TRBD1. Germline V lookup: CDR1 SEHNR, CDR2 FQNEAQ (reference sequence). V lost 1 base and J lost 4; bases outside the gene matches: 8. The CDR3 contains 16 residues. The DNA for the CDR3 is TGTGCCAGCAGCTTAGGATGGGGACAGGGCCCATACGAGCAGTACTTC. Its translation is CASSLGWGQGPYEQYF.